The 14 T cell receptor beta chains listed next were all sequenced from one sample in a study of shared clonotypes between healthy human individuals. Using immunoSEQ multiplex PCR, the repertoire was profiled, and TCRdb retains in-frame clones only, with some absent. The sample lists more than 2 million clones, roughly 96% occurring once. What was sequenced was naive CD4+ T cells sorted from blood. Subset defined: CD45RA+ positively selected. The receptors come from a young man in good health.

This sequence joins TRBV5-1 and TRBJ2-1; TRBD1 matches 9 bases. Germline V gene lookup returns CDR1 SGHRS and CDR2 YFSETQ. The CDR3 runs 15 residues. The V and J ends lost 0 bases and 8 bases, in that order; junction bases with no gene match: 6. CDR3 residues: CASSLEGQGVYEQFF. CDR3 sequence (DNA): TGCGCCAGCAGCTTGGAGGGACAGGGCGTCTATGAGCAGTTCTTC.

In the case of this clone: The sample has other DNA sequences that encode this CDR3 too. The chain uses TRBV29-1 and TRBJ1-1; unclear D gene. CDR1 is SQVTM and CDR2 is ANQGSEA in the germline V gene. This CDR3 spans 13 amino acids. V shed 4 bases and J shed 0 bases, with 9 bases lying between them. The CDR3 protein is CSVAPRLNTEAFF. As DNA, the CDR3 is TGCAGCGTTGCCCCTCGGCTGAACACTGAAGCTTTCTTT. The full variable domain, in which reference TRBV29-1 and TRBJ1-1 provide the parts outside the CDR3, is SAVISQKPSRDICQRGTSLTIQCQVDSQVTMMFWYRQQPGQSLTLIATANQGSEATYESGFVIDKFPISRPNLTFSTLTVSNMSPEDSSIYLCSVAPRLNTEAFFGQGTRLTVV.

The DNA for the CDR3 is TGTGCCAGCAGCCCCGGGACAGGGGTTCTCAATGAAAAACTGTTTTTT. It yields the protein CASSPGTGVLNEKLFF. V gene TRBV7-9 combines with J gene TRBJ1-4; 10 bases agree with TRBD1. The CDR3 spans 16 residues. With V trimmed by 5 bases and J by 5 bases, 8 bases remained unmatched. Germline V gives CDR1 SEHNR, CDR2 FQNEAQ (reference sequence).

The chain recombines TRBV9 with TRBJ2-3; 14 positions agree with TRBD2. This CDR3 has 17 amino acids. Germline trimming cut 4 bases from V and 2 bases from J; bases unmatched to any gene: 6. CDR1 is SGDLS, CDR2 YYNGEE, per germline. The CDR3 region is CASSPRTSGGNTDTQYF. DNA for the CDR3: TGTGCCAGCAGCCCAAGGACTAGCGGGGGGAACACAGATACGCAGTATTTT.

This clone is a singleton in its sample. The chain's CDR3 is CASSPTGGGYNSPLHF. The DNA of the CDR3 is TGTGCCAGCAGTCCGACAGGGGGGGGGTATAATTCACCCCTCCACTTT. J is TRBJ1-6 and V is TRBV27; 9 nucleotides agree with TRBD1. The CDR3 loop spans 16 amino acids. Per germline, CDR1 MNHEY and CDR2 SMNVEV (reference sequence). V shed 5 bases, J shed 4 bases, and the junction held 6 bases outside the gene matches.

V usage is TRBV18 and J usage is TRBJ1-2, with 7 positions matching TRBD1. The CDR3 runs to 15 residues. CDR1 KGHSH and CDR2 LQKENI come from the germline V gene. V was pared by 4 bases and J by 0 bases, with 5 bases of the junction left unmatched. The CDR3 region has the DNA TGTGCCAGCTCACTGGGGACAGAAGCTAACTATGGCTACACCTTC. Protein: CASSLGTEANYGYTF.

A word on this clone: Other DNA sequences in this specimen translate into the identical CDR3. The genes are TRBV4-3 and TRBJ2-7, with 7 bases matching TRBD1. Germline V CDR1 and CDR2: LGHNA, YSLEER. The CDR3 length is 15 residues. Germline trimming cut 0 bases from V and 2 bases from J; bases unmatched to any gene: 4. The CDR3 loop is CASSQDWDRAYEQYF. In DNA, the CDR3 is TGCGCCAGCAGCCAAGATTGGGACAGAGCCTACGAGCAGTACTTC.

The chain has TRBV19 and TRBJ1-5; D remains ambiguous. Germline V gene data show CDR1 as LNHDA and CDR2 as SQIVND (reference sequence). The CDR3 length is 15 residues. With 3 bases removed from V and 4 bases from J, the gap between germline ends came to 13 bases. The CDR3 region is CASSIRPVGNQPQHF. As DNA, the CDR3 is TGTGCCAGTAGTATTCGGCCGGTGGGTAATCAGCCCCAGCATTTT.

The chain combines TRBV7-2 with TRBJ2-1; the D is unclear. Trimming shortened V by 4 bases and J by 2 bases, and 6 bases separated the two germline ends. The germline CDR1 and CDR2 sequences are SGHTA and FQGNSA. The CDR3 covers 13 residues. In DNA, the CDR3 is TGTGCCAGCAGCTCCCCTGCCTACAATGAGCAGTTCTTC. Its protein is CASSSPAYNEQFF.

On this clone itself: One base away lies a much larger clone, so this may be a sequencing read error. The V gene is TRBV14, the J gene TRBJ2-7; TRBD1 agrees at 8 bases. The CDR3 is made up of 13 amino acids. The V and J ends lost 4 bases and 3 bases, in that order; junction bases with no gene match: 2. Germline assignment: CDR1 SGHDN and CDR2 FVKESK. The CDR3 spells CASSPGTGYEQYF. As DNA, the CDR3 is TGTGCCAGCAGCCCCGGGACAGGCTACGAGCAGTACTTC.

The rearrangement links TRBV10-1 to TRBJ2-7; 8 bases match TRBD1. V was clipped by 6 bases and J by 2 bases; unmatched bases: 3. Per the germline V gene, CDR1 is WNHNN and CDR2 is SYGVQD (reference sequence). The CDR3 consists of 13 residues. CDR3 amino acids: CASSRQGTYEQYF. The DNA for the CDR3 is TGCGCCAGCAGCCGACAGGGGACCTACGAGCAGTACTTC.

Note on this clone: Other DNA sequences in this sample translate to the same CDR3. The gene calls are TRBV11-3 and TRBJ2-3; possible D gene TRBD1, 6 bases. V shed 6 bases and J shed 3 bases, with 10 bases lying between them. Germline loops: CDR1 SGHNT, CDR2 YENEEA. The CDR3 is made up of 13 amino acids. The CDR3 reads CASSLTGTDTQYF. The DNA of the CDR3 is TGTGCCAGCAGTCTAACAGGGACAGATACGCAGTATTTT.

The chain couples TRBV28 to TRBJ2-3, with 9 bases fitting TRBD2. The CDR3 consists of 15 residues. Germline trimming cut 5 bases from V and 7 bases from J; bases unmatched to any gene: 10. Germline V gene sequence: CDR1 MDHEN, CDR2 SYDVKM. The CDR3 DNA is TGTGCCAGCAGTCCGCTCGGCGGGGGGGACCATACGCAGTATTTT. Residues: CASSPLGGGDHTQYF. Full variable domain (remainder filled in from reference TRBV28 and TRBJ2-3): DVKVTQSSRYLVKRTGEKVFLECVQDMDHENMFWYRQDPGLGLRLIYFSYDVKMKEKGDIPEGYSVSREKKERFSLILESASTNQTSMYLCASSPLGGGDHTQYFGPGTRLTVL.

The chain couples TRBV11-2 to TRBJ2-2; 14 positions agree with TRBD2. V was pared by 5 bases and J by 7 bases, with 9 bases of the junction left unmatched. CDR3 length equals 17 residues. Germline V gene lookup returns CDR1 SGHAT and CDR2 FQNNGV. The CDR3 is CASSPGTSGSRGGELFF. In DNA form, the CDR3 reads TGTGCCAGCAGCCCAGGGACTAGCGGGAGTAGGGGCGGGGAGCTGTTTTTT.